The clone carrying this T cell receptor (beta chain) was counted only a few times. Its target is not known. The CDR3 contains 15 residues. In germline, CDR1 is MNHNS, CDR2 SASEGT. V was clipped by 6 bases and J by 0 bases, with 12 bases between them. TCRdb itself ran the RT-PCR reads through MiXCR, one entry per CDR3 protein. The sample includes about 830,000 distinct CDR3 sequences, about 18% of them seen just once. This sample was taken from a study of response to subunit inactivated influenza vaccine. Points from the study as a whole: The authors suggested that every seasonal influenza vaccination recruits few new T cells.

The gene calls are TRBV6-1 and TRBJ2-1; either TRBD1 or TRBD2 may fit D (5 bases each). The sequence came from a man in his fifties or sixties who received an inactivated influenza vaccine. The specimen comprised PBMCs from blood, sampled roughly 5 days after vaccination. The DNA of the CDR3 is TGTGCCAGCAGCGGGACCACCAGCTCCTACAATGAGCAGTTCTTC. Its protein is CASSGTTSSYNEQFF.